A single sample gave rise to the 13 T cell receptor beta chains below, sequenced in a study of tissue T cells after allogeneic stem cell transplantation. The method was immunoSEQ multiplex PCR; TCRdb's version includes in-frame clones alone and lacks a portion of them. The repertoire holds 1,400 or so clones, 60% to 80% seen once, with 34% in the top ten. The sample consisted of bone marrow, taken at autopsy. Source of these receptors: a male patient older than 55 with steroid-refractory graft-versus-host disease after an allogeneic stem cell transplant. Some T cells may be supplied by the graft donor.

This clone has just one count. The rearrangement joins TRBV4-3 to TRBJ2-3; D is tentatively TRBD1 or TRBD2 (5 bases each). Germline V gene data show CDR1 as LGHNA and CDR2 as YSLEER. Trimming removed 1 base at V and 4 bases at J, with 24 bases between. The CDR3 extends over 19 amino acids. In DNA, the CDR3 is TGCGCCAGCAGCCAAGGAGTAATCAGAGGGGCCATTAACGCAGATACGCAGTATTTT. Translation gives CASSQGVIRGAINADTQYF.

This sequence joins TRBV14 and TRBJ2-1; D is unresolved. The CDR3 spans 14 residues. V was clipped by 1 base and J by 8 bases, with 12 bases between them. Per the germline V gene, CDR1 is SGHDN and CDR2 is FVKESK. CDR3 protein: CASSQVGHLHEQFF. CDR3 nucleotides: TGTGCCAGCAGCCAAGTCGGTCACTTGCATGAGCAGTTCTTC.

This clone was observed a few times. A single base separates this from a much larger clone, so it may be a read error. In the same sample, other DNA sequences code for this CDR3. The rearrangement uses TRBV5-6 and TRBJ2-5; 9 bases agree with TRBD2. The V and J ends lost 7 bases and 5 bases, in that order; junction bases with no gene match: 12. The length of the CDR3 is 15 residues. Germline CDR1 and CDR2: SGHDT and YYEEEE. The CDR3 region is CASRGGAGGGETQYF. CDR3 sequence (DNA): TGTGCCAGCCGCGGGGGGGCCGGGGGGGGCGAGACCCAGTACTTC.

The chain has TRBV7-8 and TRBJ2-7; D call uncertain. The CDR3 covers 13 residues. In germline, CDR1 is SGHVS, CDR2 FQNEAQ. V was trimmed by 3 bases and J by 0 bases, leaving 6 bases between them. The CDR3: CASSFDVSYEQYF. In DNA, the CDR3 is TGTGCCAGCAGCTTCGACGTCTCCTACGAGCAGTACTTC.

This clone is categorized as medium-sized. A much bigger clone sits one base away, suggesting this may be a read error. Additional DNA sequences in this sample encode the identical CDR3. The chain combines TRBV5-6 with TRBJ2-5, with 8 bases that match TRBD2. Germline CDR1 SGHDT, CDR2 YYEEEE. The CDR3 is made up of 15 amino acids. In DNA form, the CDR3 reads TGTGCCCGCAGCGTGGTGGCCGGGGGGGGAGAGACCCAGTACTTC. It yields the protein CARSVVAGGGETQYF.

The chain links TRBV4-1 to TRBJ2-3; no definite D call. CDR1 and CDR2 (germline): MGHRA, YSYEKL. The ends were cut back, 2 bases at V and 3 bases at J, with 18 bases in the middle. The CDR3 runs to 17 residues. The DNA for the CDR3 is TGCGCCAGCAGCCAACTCCTAGACACTCTCGGAACAGATACGCAGTATTTT. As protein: CASSQLLDTLGTDTQYF.

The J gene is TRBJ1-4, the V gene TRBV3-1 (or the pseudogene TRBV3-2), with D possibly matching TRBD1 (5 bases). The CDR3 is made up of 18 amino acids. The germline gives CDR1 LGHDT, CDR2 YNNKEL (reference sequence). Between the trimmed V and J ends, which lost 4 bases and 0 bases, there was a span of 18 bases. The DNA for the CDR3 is TGTGCCAGCAGCCGTCGCAGGGTAGCAAAAACAACTAATGAAAAACTGTTTTTT. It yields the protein CASSRRRVAKTTNEKLFF.

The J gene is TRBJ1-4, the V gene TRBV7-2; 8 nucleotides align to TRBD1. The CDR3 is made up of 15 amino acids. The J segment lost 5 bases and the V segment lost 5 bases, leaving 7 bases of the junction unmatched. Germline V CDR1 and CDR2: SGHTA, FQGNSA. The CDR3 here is CASSLNRGGNEKLFF. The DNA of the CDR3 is TGTGCCAGCAGCCTTAACAGGGGGGGGAATGAAAAACTGTTTTTT.

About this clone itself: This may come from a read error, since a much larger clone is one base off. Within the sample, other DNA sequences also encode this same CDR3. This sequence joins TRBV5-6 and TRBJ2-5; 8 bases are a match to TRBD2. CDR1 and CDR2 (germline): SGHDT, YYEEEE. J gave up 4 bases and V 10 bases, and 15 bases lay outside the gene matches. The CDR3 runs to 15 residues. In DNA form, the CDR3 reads TGTGCCCGCCGGTGGGGGGCCGGGGGGGGAGAGACCCAGTACTTC. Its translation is CARRWGAGGGETQYF.

The CDR3 protein is CASSGFGLLTDTQYF. In DNA, the CDR3 is TGTGCCAGCTCTGGGTTTGGTTTGTTGACAGATACGCAGTATTTT. The J gene is TRBJ2-3, the V gene TRBV6-5; D unclear. Germline V gene data show CDR1 as MNHEY and CDR2 as SVGAGI. The CDR3 consists of 15 residues. Between the trimmed V and J ends, which lost 8 bases and 3 bases, there was a span of 18 bases.

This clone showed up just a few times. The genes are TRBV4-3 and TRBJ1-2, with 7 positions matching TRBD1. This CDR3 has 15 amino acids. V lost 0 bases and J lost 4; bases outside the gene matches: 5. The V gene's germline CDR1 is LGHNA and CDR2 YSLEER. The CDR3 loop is CASSQELQGTYGYTF. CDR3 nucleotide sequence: TGCGCCAGCAGCCAAGAGCTACAGGGGACCTATGGCTACACCTTC.

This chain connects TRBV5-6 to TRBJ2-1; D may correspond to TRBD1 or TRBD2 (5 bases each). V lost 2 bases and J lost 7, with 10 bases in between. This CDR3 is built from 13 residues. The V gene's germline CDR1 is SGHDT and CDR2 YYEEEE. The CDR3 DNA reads TGTGCCAGCAGCTTCGGGACGCGGAATGAGCAGTTCTTC. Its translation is CASSFGTRNEQFF.

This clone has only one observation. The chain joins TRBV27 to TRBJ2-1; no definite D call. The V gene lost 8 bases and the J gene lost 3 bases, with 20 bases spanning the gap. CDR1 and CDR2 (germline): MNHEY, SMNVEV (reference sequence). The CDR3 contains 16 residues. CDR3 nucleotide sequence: TGTGCCAGCGGCGTAGGGTGGGCAGATAACTACAATGAGCAGTTCTTC. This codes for CASGVGWADNYNEQFF.